Listed here are 18 T cell receptor beta chains from one sample, sequenced in a study of OX40 agonist ivuxolimab in advanced cancers. Method: immunoSEQ multiplex PCR; TCRdb's copy keeps in-frame clones and lacks some. The sample has roughly 45,000 clones, about 81% seen once. The material was CD4+ or CD8+ T cells sorted from blood, obtained in a trial of the OX40 agonist ivuxolimab. The origin of the receptors is an adult with an advanced solid tumor such as melanoma, head and neck, liver or kidney cancer.

This rearrangement joins TRBV7-9 to TRBJ2-7; D gene ambiguous. CDR1 SEHNR and CDR2 FQNEAQ come from the germline V gene (reference sequence). V lost 1 base and J lost 0, with 10 bases in between. The CDR3 length is 15 residues. CDR3 DNA sequence: TGTGCCAGCAGCTTAGTTGGCGCTAGCTCCTACGAGCAGTACTTC. Its protein product is CASSLVGASSYEQYF.

This clone was counted between two and nine times. The V call is TRBV2, the J call TRBJ1-6, with D unclear. Trimming took 2 bases from V and 8 from J, leaving 13 bases between them. CDR1 is SNHLY and CDR2 is FYNNEI in the germline V gene. The CDR3 runs 15 residues. The CDR3 here is CASSERVGVDSPLHF. Written as DNA, the CDR3 is TGTGCCAGCAGTGAAAGGGTCGGCGTAGATTCACCCCTCCACTTT.

The chain combines TRBV19 with TRBJ2-1; 7 positions match TRBD1. Germline V gene data show CDR1 as LNHDA and CDR2 as SQIVND (reference sequence). V dropped 3 bases and J dropped 4; count of bases not matched to a gene: 6. CDR3 size: 15 residues. The CDR3: CASSISGTEYNEQFF. The CDR3 nucleotides read TGTGCCAGTAGTATCTCCGGGACAGAGTACAATGAGCAGTTCTTC.

The chain recombines TRBV11-2 with TRBJ2-7, with a weak D call TRBD1 (5 bases). CDR1 SGHAT and CDR2 FQNNGV come from the germline V gene. Trimming removed 3 bases at V and 0 bases at J, with 9 bases between. This CDR3 comprises 14 residues. As DNA, the CDR3 is TGTGCCAGCAGCTTTTTCAGGGACTCCTACGAGCAGTACTTC. Its protein product is CASSFFRDSYEQYF.

This clone has just one count. The chain employs TRBV5-1 and TRBJ2-1; 7 positions match TRBD2. CDR1 is SGHRS and CDR2 is YFSETQ in the germline V gene. The CDR3 is 17 amino acids. V lost 0 bases and J lost 7; bases outside the gene matches: 13. The CDR3: CASSLELAGEVGNEQFF. CDR3 nucleotides: TGCGCCAGCAGCTTGGAGTTGGCGGGAGAGGTCGGAAATGAGCAGTTCTTC.

This clone was seen a handful of times. The chain links TRBV6-1 to TRBJ2-2; D perhaps matches TRBD2 (5 bases). The V gene lost 4 bases and the J gene lost 1 base, with 10 bases spanning the gap. Germline CDR1 MNHNS, CDR2 SASEGT. The CDR3 has 15 amino acids. CDR3 residues: CASSVIRGNTGELFF. The CDR3 bases are TGTGCCAGCAGTGTTATACGGGGGAACACCGGGGAGCTGTTTTTT.

This clone was seen only a few times. The chain employs TRBV11-2 and TRBJ1-2; a weak D match, TRBD1 (6 bases). Trimming left V 0 bases short and J 4 bases short, with 15 bases between. CDR3 length: 16 residues. CDR1 is SGHAT, CDR2 FQNNGV, per germline. As DNA, the CDR3 is TGTGCCAGCAGCTTAGAAGCTCGTGACAGGACCTATGGCTACACCTTC. Protein product: CASSLEARDRTYGYTF. The full variable domain, with the rest looked up from reference TRBV11-2 and TRBJ1-2, is EAGVAQSPRYKIIEKRQSVAFWCNPISGHATLYWYQQILGQGPKLLIQFQNNGVVDDSQLPKDRFSAERLKGVDSTLKIQPAKLEDSAVYLCASSLEARDRTYGYTFGSGTRLTVV.

The V call is TRBV5-1, the J call TRBJ2-1; the match to TRBD1 covers 10 bases. Trimming removed 0 bases from V and 6 bases from J; junction bases left unmatched: 3. The CDR3 consists of 15 residues. The germline V gene has CDR1 SGHRS and CDR2 YFSETQ. CDR3 sequence (DNA): TGCGCCAGCAGCTTGGGGGGACAGGGGAGCAATGAGCAGTTCTTC. Its protein product is CASSLGGQGSNEQFF.

V gene TRBV7-9 combines with J gene TRBJ2-6; D gene uncertain. Per germline, CDR1 SEHNR and CDR2 FQNEAQ (reference sequence). There are 15 residues in the CDR3. The V and J ends lost 5 bases and 0 bases respectively, with 8 bases between them. CDR3 DNA: TGTGCCAGCAGCCCCGGATTCTCTGGGGCCAACGTCCTGACTTTC. This codes for CASSPGFSGANVLTF.

This clone was observed a handful of times. The V call is TRBV30, the J call TRBJ2-3, with a possible D match to TRBD1 (6 bases). The germline V gene has CDR1 GTSNPN and CDR2 SVGIG (reference sequence). The ends were cut back, 2 bases at V and 0 bases at J, with 9 bases in the middle. This CDR3 contains 14 residues. CDR3 nucleotides: TGTGCCTGGAGTAACGGACAGAGCACAGATACGCAGTATTTT. It translates to CAWSNGQSTDTQYF.

The genes are TRBV7-2 and TRBJ1-1; D is perhaps TRBD1 (6 bases). This CDR3 region has 14 residues. From germline, CDR1 is SGHTA and CDR2 FQGNSA. V was trimmed by 5 bases and J by 4 bases, leaving 14 bases between them. CDR3: CASSRSRGSTEAFF. CDR3 DNA sequence: TGTGCCAGCAGCCGCTCGAGGGGGAGCACTGAAGCTTTCTTT.

This clone was detected a few times. The chain employs TRBV9 and TRBJ2-1; TRBD1 or TRBD2 may be the D gene (6 bases each). Germline values: CDR1 SGDLS, CDR2 YYNGEE. V was trimmed by 0 bases and J by 4 bases, leaving 20 bases between them. The CDR3 is 18 amino acids. The CDR3 here is CASSVGSGGRVAYNEQFF. The CDR3 DNA follows: TGTGCCAGCAGCGTAGGTTCCGGGGGCAGGGTGGCTTACAATGAGCAGTTCTTC. Filled out from reference TRBV9 and TRBJ2-1, the complete variable domain reads DSGVTQTPKHLITATGQRVTLRCSPRSGDLSVYWYQQSLDQGLQFLIQYYNGEERAKGNILERFSAQQFPDLHSELNLSSLELGDSALYFCASSVGSGGRVAYNEQFFGPGTRLTVL.

The V call is TRBV6-1, the J call TRBJ2-1; 13 bases are a match to TRBD2. CDR1 and CDR2 (germline): MNHNS, SASEGT. Trimming cost V 4 bases and J 4 bases; bases outside gene matches: 1. CDR3 length equals 15 residues. CDR3 loop: CASSALAGGYNEQFF. CDR3 DNA: TGTGCCAGCAGTGCACTAGCGGGAGGGTACAATGAGCAGTTCTTC.

V and J are TRBV7-8 and TRBJ2-5; TRBD2 matches at 7 bases. TRBJ2-7 matches the DNA end more closely, so the J call is doubtful. Germline V gives CDR1 SGHVS, CDR2 FQNEAQ. The CDR3 extends over 15 amino acids. The CDR3 region is CASSSPGTILYEQYF. CDR3 DNA sequence: TGTGCCAGCAGCTCGCCCGGGACTATACTCTACGAGCAGTACTTC.

The table lists this clone with many counts. The chain joins TRBV2 to TRBJ1-5; 8 bases are a match to TRBD1. In germline, CDR1 is SNHLY, CDR2 FYNNEI. J gave up 5 bases and V 10 bases, and 7 bases lay outside the gene matches. The length of the CDR3 is 13 residues. This chain's CDR3 is CATGQGFDQPQHF. The CDR3 DNA follows: TGTGCCACCGGACAGGGATTTGATCAGCCCCAGCATTTT. Full variable domain (remainder filled in from reference TRBV2 and TRBJ1-5): EPEVTQTPSHQVTQMGQEVILRCVPISNHLYFYWYRQILGQKVEFLVSFYNNEISEKSEIFDDQFSVERPDGSNFTLKIRSTKLEDSAMYFCATGQGFDQPQHFGDGTRLSIL.

CDR3 amino acids: CASSSTRGVWDTEAFF. The CDR3 DNA reads as TGTGCCAGCAGTTCGACGCGGGGGGTTTGGGACACTGAAGCTTTCTTT. The chain has TRBV6-5 and TRBJ1-1, with TRBD1 as a possible D gene (5 bases). CDR3 length equals 16 residues. Germline V gene sequence: CDR1 MNHEY, CDR2 SVGAGI. The germline V and J ends were trimmed by 4 bases and 3 bases, with 18 bases remaining between them.

CDR3 loop: CASSLIGGFQGAGGNTIYF. Here the CDR3 DNA reads TGTGCCAGCAGTTTAATTGGGGGCTTTCAGGGGGCAGGTGGAAACACCATATATTTT. The V call is TRBV27, the J call TRBJ1-3; 8 nucleotides line up with TRBD1. The germline V gene encodes CDR1 MNHEY and CDR2 SMNVEV (reference sequence). V was pared by 2 bases and J by 3 bases, with 15 bases of the junction left unmatched. This CDR3 comprises 19 residues.

J is TRBJ2-7 and V is TRBV19; TRBD1 or TRBD2 may be the D gene (5 bases each). With 1 base removed from V and 6 bases from J, the gap between germline ends came to 22 bases. This CDR3 has 17 amino acids. Germline V lookup: CDR1 LNHDA, CDR2 SQIVND (reference sequence). CDR3 in amino acids: CASSIGGTLDGSGEQYF. The CDR3 DNA sequence: TGTGCCAGTAGTATAGGGGGGACGTTGGACGGAAGTGGCGAGCAGTACTTC. Variable domain in full (rest from reference TRBV19 and TRBJ2-7): DGGITQSPKYLFRKEGQNVTLSCEQNLNHDAMYWYRQDPGQGLRLIYYSQIVNDFQKGDIAEGYSVSREKKESFPLTVTSAQKNPTAFYLCASSIGGTLDGSGEQYFGPGTRLTVT.